This T cell receptor (beta chain) was found in a study of blood T cell repertoires in COVID-19. Study summary: Both acute and convalescent COVID-19 samples were obtained from the United States, Italy and Spain.

J was trimmed by 7 bases and V by 3 bases; bases with no gene match: 4. The germline V gene encodes CDR1 SGHRS and CDR2 YFSETQ. This CDR3 region has 14 residues. Produced via immunoSEQ multiplex PCR; TCRdb's table is partial and in-frame only. The sample consists of under 150,000 clones, approximately 90% of them appearing once. The chain uses TRBV5-1 and TRBJ1-4; 9 bases align to TRBD1. The sequence derives from a woman in her 70s who had recovered from COVID-19. The sample consisted of peripheral blood. CDR3 protein: CASSWDRDGEKLFF. The CDR3 bases are TGCGCCAGCAGCTGGGACAGGGATGGTGAAAAACTGTTTTTT.